This passage covers 28 T cell receptor beta chains from one sample sequenced in a study of T cells in localized non-small cell lung cancer. This table comes from immunoSEQ multiplex PCR, and its TCRdb copy is limited to in-frame clones, with some not included. This table has about 45,000 clones, 91% appearing once. The sample here was PBMCs, taken before any cancer treatment. All receptors derive from a woman between 40 and 69 years old with stage II lung adenocarcinoma.

The J gene is TRBJ2-6, the V gene TRBV15; a possible D gene is TRBD2 (5 bases). V lost 5 bases to trimming and J lost 3 bases, with 11 bases between them. The CDR3 covers 15 residues. Germline lookup yields CDR1 LNHNV and CDR2 YYDKDF (reference sequence). As DNA, the CDR3 is TGTGCCACCAGCGCCACTAGGAGTGGGGCCAACGTCCTGACTTTC. Translating it yields CATSATRSGANVLTF.

V gene TRBV28 combines with J gene TRBJ1-3; 7 bases map to TRBD1. The junction had 10 bases not matched to a gene; V was cut back by 2 bases and J by 0 bases. Germline-derived CDR1 and CDR2 are MDHEN and SYDVKM. The CDR3 has 18 residues. CDR3 loop: CASSLMGQNFGSGNTIYF. For the CDR3, the DNA is TGTGCCAGCAGTTTAATGGGACAGAACTTCGGCTCTGGAAACACCATATATTTT.

The chain uses TRBV6-6 and TRBJ2-1, with TRBD2 matching over 12 bases. Germline V gene data show CDR1 as MNHNY and CDR2 as SVGAGI (reference sequence). J lost 4 bases, V lost 5 bases, and 6 bases had no gene match. The CDR3 runs to 16 residues. The CDR3 DNA sequence: TGTGCCAGCAGTAAGACCGGGACTAGCGGGTACAATGAGCAGTTCTTC. Its translation: CASSKTGTSGYNEQFF.

V gene TRBV14 combines with J gene TRBJ1-1; no definite D call. The CDR3 is 14 amino acids. V was cut by 4 bases and J by 3 bases, with 12 bases left in between. Germline V gene sequence: CDR1 SGHDN, CDR2 FVKESK. CDR3 protein: CASSPLMGYTEAFF. Here the CDR3 DNA reads TGTGCCAGCAGCCCACTGATGGGTTACACTGAAGCTTTCTTT.

This clone was seen more than once but under ten times. The genes are TRBV19 and TRBJ1-6; D is ambiguous. This CDR3 region has 15 residues. Deletions cut 10 bases from V and 7 bases from J, with 20 bases between. From germline, CDR1 is LNHDA and CDR2 SQIVND (reference sequence). CDR3 in DNA: TGTGCCATCACCGTCCCGAGGGTCTACAATTCACCCCTCCACTTT. Protein: CAITVPRVYNSPLHF.

The chain employs TRBV7-2 and TRBJ2-7; 8 nucleotides agree with TRBD1. The germline gives CDR1 SGHTA, CDR2 FQGNSA. The CDR3 loop spans 16 amino acids. The junction had 13 bases not matched to a gene; V was cut back by 5 bases and J by 4 bases. For the CDR3, the DNA is TGTGCCAGCAGCCGAAACCCGACAGGGGCGGGGTACGAGCAGTACTTC. Translated: CASSRNPTGAGYEQYF.

This clone was picked up a small number of times. The chain recombines TRBV18 with TRBJ2-2; no firm D call. With 6 bases removed from V and 2 bases from J, the gap between germline ends came to 16 bases. Germline CDR1 is KGHSH and CDR2 is LQKENI. This CDR3 spans 16 amino acids. DNA for the CDR3: TGTGCCAGCTCCACCACCTGGGCAGCTAACACCGGGGAGCTGTTTTTT. It encodes CASSTTWAANTGELFF.

The chain employs TRBV28 and TRBJ1-1; 7 nucleotides align to TRBD1. Germline CDR1 reads MDHEN; CDR2 reads SYDVKM. The CDR3 loop spans 15 amino acids. V shed 7 bases and J 4 bases; nucleotides not matched to a gene: 12. The DNA of the CDR3 is TGTGCCAGCAAGAGATTAGCTCAGGGGGTCACTGAAGCTTTCTTT. This gives the protein CASKRLAQGVTEAFF.

J is TRBJ1-2 and V is TRBV19, with TRBD1 identical over 9 bases. Losses at the gene ends were 4 bases for V and 6 bases for J; bases not matched to a gene: 3. Germline V gene sequence: CDR1 LNHDA, CDR2 SQIVND (reference sequence). This CDR3 spans 13 amino acids. CDR3 sequence (DNA): TGTGCCAGTAGTACCCGGACAGGGGATGGCTACACCTTC. Its translation: CASSTRTGDGYTF.

The V gene is TRBV2, the J gene TRBJ2-7; D is unclear. V shed 3 bases and J shed 3 bases, with 18 bases lying between them. Germline CDR1 SNHLY, CDR2 FYNNEI. This CDR3 spans 16 amino acids. The CDR3 nucleotides are TGTGCCAGCAGTGAGGGATTTCGCCTCAGAGGCTACGAGCAGTACTTC. This gives the protein CASSEGFRLRGYEQYF.

The chain has TRBV9 and TRBJ2-2; TRBD2 aligns across 14 bases. Trimming took 3 bases from V and 3 from J; bases not matched to a gene: 1. The CDR3 has 16 amino acids. CDR1 and CDR2 (germline): SGDLS, YYNGEE. CDR3: CASSGGLAGDTGELFF. Here the CDR3 DNA reads TGTGCCAGCAGCGGGGGACTAGCGGGGGACACCGGGGAGCTGTTTTTT. The full variable domain, completed using reference TRBV9 and TRBJ2-2, is DSGVTQTPKHLITATGQRVTLRCSPRSGDLSVYWYQQSLDQGLQFLIQYYNGEERAKGNILERFSAQQFPDLHSELNLSSLELGDSALYFCASSGGLAGDTGELFFGEGSRLTVL.

The chain has TRBV5-8 and TRBJ1-5; TRBD1 aligns across 8 bases. V shed 5 bases and J 4 bases; nucleotides not matched to a gene: 2. This CDR3 region has 13 residues. Germline assignment: CDR1 SGHTS and CDR2 YDEGEE. The CDR3 coding sequence is TGTGCCAGCAGAGACAGGGGTAATCAGCCCCAGCATTTT. It specifies CASRDRGNQPQHF.

Here the CDR3 reads CASSLTSIRTQYF. The CDR3 nucleotides are TGTGCCAGCAGTTTAACCTCAATCAGGACCCAGTACTTC. The chain joins TRBV28 to TRBJ2-5; unclear D gene. The CDR3 has 13 amino acids. Germline V gene sequence: CDR1 MDHEN, CDR2 SYDVKM. V was cut by 2 bases and J by 7 bases, with 11 bases left in between.

The chain links TRBV15 to TRBJ1-5, with 12 bases lining up with TRBD1. From germline, CDR1 is LNHNV and CDR2 YYDKDF (reference sequence). The CDR3 totals 17 residues. J lost 5 bases, V lost 2 bases, and 7 bases had no gene match. CDR3 amino acids: CATSRPGQGAPDQPQHF. The CDR3 DNA reads as TGTGCCACCAGCAGACCGGGACAGGGGGCGCCGGATCAGCCCCAGCATTTT.

A few counts support this clone. The chain uses TRBV14 and TRBJ1-6; no clear D. CDR1 and CDR2 (germline): SGHDN, FVKESK. The germline V and J ends were trimmed by 4 bases and 6 bases, with 4 bases remaining between them. The CDR3 sequence is 12 residues long. CDR3 residues: CASSPVNSPLHF. The CDR3 coding sequence is TGTGCCAGCAGCCCGGTTAATTCACCCCTCCACTTT.

The rearrangement links TRBV9 to TRBJ2-1; 10 bases are shared with TRBD2. V lost 0 bases and J lost 1; bases outside the gene matches: 10. CDR3 length: 19 amino acids. CDR1 is SGDLS, CDR2 YYNGEE, per germline. The CDR3 here is CASSVDRLAGVPSYNEQFF. CDR3 in DNA: TGTGCCAGCAGCGTAGATCGGCTAGCGGGAGTGCCATCCTACAATGAGCAGTTCTTC.

The chain couples TRBV7-6 to TRBJ2-5; weak D call: TRBD2 (6 bases). The CDR3 has 15 residues. The V and J ends lost 1 base and 1 base respectively, with 10 bases between them. Germline V lookup: CDR1 SGHVS, CDR2 FNYEAQ. CDR3 sequence (DNA): TGTGCCAGCAGCTTAGACCCGGGACTCCAAGAGACCCAGTACTTC. Protein product: CASSLDPGLQETQYF.

The chain couples TRBV9 to TRBJ1-4; D is possibly TRBD1 (6 bases). The CDR3 covers 14 residues. Trimming took off 2 bases at V and 5 bases at J, with 10 bases between the two ends. The germline V gene encodes CDR1 SGDLS and CDR2 YYNGEE. The CDR3 region has the DNA TGTGCCAGCAGCGTGGGAGGACAGAATGAAAAACTGTTTTTT. It encodes CASSVGGQNEKLFF.

The V gene is TRBV7-9, the J gene TRBJ2-7; TRBD2 matches 8 bases. The V gene end was trimmed by 5 bases and the J gene end by 2 bases; junction bases not matched to a gene: 2. CDR3 size: 13 residues. Germline V gene sequence: CDR1 SEHNR, CDR2 FQNEAQ (reference sequence). The CDR3 DNA follows: TGTGCCAGCAGCCGGACTAGCCCCTACGAGCAGTACTTC. As protein: CASSRTSPYEQYF.

This clone was recorded only once. The rearrangement joins TRBV28 to TRBJ2-2; D may be TRBD1 or TRBD2 (5 bases each). Trimming pared 5 bases from V and 2 bases from J, leaving 12 bases between. This CDR3 spans 15 amino acids. The V gene's germline CDR1 is MDHEN and CDR2 SYDVKM. In DNA form, the CDR3 reads TGTGCCAGCAGTCCCCCGGGGCACAACACCGGGGAGCTGTTTTTT. Translated: CASSPPGHNTGELFF.

The CDR3 DNA sequence: TGTGCCAGCAGTTTTGGCATAGGGCAGGGTCAGCCCCAGCATTTT. Translated: CASSFGIGQGQPQHF. The chain is built from TRBV28 and TRBJ1-5; TRBD1 might be the D (5 bases). The ends were cut back, 3 bases at V and 6 bases at J, with 15 bases in the middle. The CDR3 is 15 residues long. Germline CDR1 and CDR2: MDHEN and SYDVKM. Together with reference TRBV28 and TRBJ1-5, the CDR3 gives the full variable domain: DVKVTQSSRYLVKRTGEKVFLECVQDMDHENMFWYRQDPGLGLRLIYFSYDVKMKEKGDIPEGYSVSREKKERFSLILESASTNQTSMYLCASSFGIGQGQPQHFGDGTRLSIL.

This clone came up once. The J gene is TRBJ1-2, the V gene TRBV11-2; maybe TRBD1 (5 bases). CDR3 length: 13 residues. Germline lookup yields CDR1 SGHAT and CDR2 FQNNGV. V was cut by 7 bases and J by 4 bases, with 13 bases left in between. CDR3 in DNA: TGTGCCAGCACCTTCCCAGGGAGCTATGGCTACACCTTC. It encodes CASTFPGSYGYTF.

The chain employs TRBV7-9 and TRBJ2-6, with TRBD2 as a possible D gene (6 bases). The germline V gene encodes CDR1 SEHNR and CDR2 FQNEAQ (reference sequence). CDR3 length: 14 residues. Trimming removed 9 bases at V and 1 base at J, with 10 bases between. CDR3 in DNA: TGTGCCAGGGACGGGGGATCTGGGGCCAACGTCCTGACTTTC. This gives the protein CARDGGSGANVLTF.

The rearrangement uses TRBV15 and TRBJ2-3; D perhaps matches TRBD2 (6 bases). Germline V gives CDR1 LNHNV, CDR2 YYDKDF (reference sequence). V lost 0 bases to trimming and J lost 4 bases, with 20 bases between them. The CDR3 has 18 residues. CDR3 nucleotides: TGTGCCACCAGCAGAGACGGATCTCGGGGGAGATGGGCAGATACGCAGTATTTT. Protein product: CATSRDGSRGRWADTQYF.

The rearrangement links TRBV5-1 to TRBJ1-4, with 10 nucleotides matching TRBD1. After removal of 4 bases from V and 6 bases from J, the junction contained 9 bases not matched to a gene. Germline values: CDR1 SGHRS, CDR2 YFSETQ. This CDR3 is built from 16 residues. The CDR3 DNA reads as TGCGCCAGCAGCCACTCCCCCGGGACAGGGGATGAAAAACTGTTTTTT. The encoded protein is CASSHSPGTGDEKLFF.

V usage is TRBV2 and J usage is TRBJ1-2; unclear D gene. Trimming took off 3 bases at V and 8 bases at J, with 19 bases between the two ends. Germline assignment: CDR1 SNHLY and CDR2 FYNNEI. The CDR3 covers 15 residues. The CDR3 bases are TGTGCCAGCAGTGACCGGACGGCGCGATCGGGGGGCTACACCTTC. Translated: CASSDRTARSGGYTF.

The gene calls are TRBV18 and TRBJ2-1; perhaps TRBD1 as D (6 bases). V gave up 2 bases and J gave up 8 bases, with 13 bases separating them. Germline V CDR1 and CDR2: KGHSH, LQKENI. The CDR3 contains 14 residues. This chain's CDR3 is CASSPSAGDHEQFF. CDR3 nucleotide sequence: TGTGCCAGCTCACCATCGGCAGGGGATCATGAGCAGTTCTTC.

V gene TRBV6-5 combines with J gene TRBJ2-7, with 8 bases aligning to TRBD2. V lost 2 bases and J lost 1; bases outside the gene matches: 1. CDR1 is MNHEY and CDR2 is SVGAGI in the germline V gene. CDR3 length: 14 amino acids. The CDR3 region has the DNA TGTGCCAGCAGTTACGGCGGGAGGTCCTACGAGCAGTACTTC. Its translation is CASSYGGRSYEQYF.